Only a few counts were recorded for the clone carrying this TCR beta chain. One end of the junction does not line up with germline, which may come from a read error. TCRdb analysed the PCR reads with MiXCR anew, one entry per CDR3 protein. The sample lists 550,000 to 750,000 distinct CDR3 sequences, just under 20% occurring once. The data originate from a study of molecular identifiers for immune sequencing clone quantification. The length of the CDR3 is 11 residues. The V gene's germline CDR1 is DFQATT and CDR2 SNEGSKA (reference sequence). The receptor was derived from a human donor in good health. Some libraries in this study had Jurkat cell RNA spiked in. The chain recombines TRBV20-1 with TRBJ2-7; D is undetermined. The sequencing input was naive CD8+ T cells from blood, with Jurkat cell RNA spiked in. Subset: FACS-sorted CD8+CD4-CCR7+CD45RA+ naive T cells. Here the CDR3 reads CSASPENEQCF. CDR3 bases: TGCAGTGCTAGTCCGGAAAACGAGCAGTGCTTC.